The source of this T cell receptor (beta chain) is a study of blood T cell repertoires in COVID-19. Whole-study context: Collection of acute and convalescent COVID-19 samples took place in the United States, Italy and Spain. PBMCs, B-cell-depleted T cells, or T cells were the source of the cDNA or gDNA that made up the material.

In the original analysis: From reference gene primer amplification, estimates of nucleated cell counts were derived. Using immunoSEQ multiplex PCR, the repertoire was profiled, and TCRdb retains in-frame clones only, with some absent. Clonal size and the V and J genes are those of that table, whereas D and trimming came from the DNA. The table includes tens of thousands of clones, about 90% detected once. J lost 6 bases, V lost 0 bases, and 8 bases had no gene match. The CDR3 has 16 residues. Germline CDR1 LGHNA, CDR2 YSLEER. This TCR was sampled from a human donor with active COVID-19. The donor label of this sample is uncertain. The V and J genes are TRBV4-3 and TRBJ2-3; 8 bases match TRBD2. What was sequenced was peripheral blood. CDR3 amino acids: CASSQDRGGRSDTQYF. The CDR3, as DNA: TGCGCCAGCAGCCAAGACCGGGGGGGTCGATCGGATACGCAGTATTTT.